The clone carrying this T cell receptor (beta chain) was picked up many times. Its matching antigen is unknown. The data derive from a study of T-cell reconstitution after alpha-beta-depleted transplantation in children. General observations from the study: In some patients, recipient T cells and intrathymic progenitors surviving conditioning explained high day-60 diversity. Reportedly, roughly two months post-transplant, alpha-beta T cells arose from several hundred expanded graft clones. When one year had passed after transplant, most T-cell counts and diversity came from newly produced T cells.

Germline V gene data show CDR1 as DFQATT and CDR2 as SNEGSKA (reference sequence). CDR3 length: 14 residues. Trimming took 3 bases from V and 0 from J, leaving 11 bases between them. Preparing the TCRbeta library involved the use of unique molecular identifiers. Each CDR3 protein gets one entry after TCRdb re-called the PCR reads with MiXCR. The sample includes some 48,000 distinct CDR3 sequences, 5.8% of them seen just once. The source is a female patient between 2 and 10 years old who had a stem cell transplant for aplastic anemia, so the T cells may come from the graft donor. The source material was PBMCs, mostly from graft donor cells, sampled 60 days after TCRalphabeta/CD19-depleted stem cell transplant. The chain is built from TRBV20-1 and TRBJ1-1, with D possibly TRBD1 on 5 matching bases. CDR3 DNA sequence: TGCAGTGCTAGGCGAGGGGATATGAACACTGAAGCTTTCTTT. Protein sequence: CSARRGDMNTEAFF.